One and the same sample provided the 8 T cell receptor beta chains below, sequenced in a study of blood T cell repertoires in COVID-19 (dated by TCRdb to the early 2020s). Libraries came from the immunoSEQ multiplex PCR assay. Entries here come from immuneACCESS through TCRdb and include only in-frame sequences with V and J called. Some clones fail to appear in such tables; in the studies checked, an unresolved V gene covers under half of the shortfall, and the cause of the remainder is unknown. The sample table records roughly 40,000 clones; just over 85% of these occur just once. In total, the top ten clones hold 59% of the sample. The material sequenced was peripheral blood. The receptors stem from a man aged 70-80 years with acute or convalescent COVID-19.

V usage is TRBV7-2 and J usage is TRBJ2-7; no clear D. The CDR3 loop spans 15 amino acids. Germline loops: CDR1 SGHTA, CDR2 FQGNSA. The V gene lost 4 bases and the J gene lost 6 bases, with 19 bases spanning the gap. The CDR3 is CASSYTQYRVSEQYF. CDR3 coding DNA: TGTGCCAGCAGCTACACCCAGTATCGGGTTTCCGAGCAGTACTTC.

V usage is TRBV29-1 and J usage is TRBJ2-6; no clear D. The CDR3 is 13 amino acids. The V gene's germline CDR1 is SQVTM and CDR2 ANQGSEA. V lost 3 bases, J lost 0 bases, and 3 bases lay in between. CDR3 region: CSVESSGANVLTF. The CDR3 nucleotides read TGCAGCGTTGAGAGCTCTGGGGCCAACGTCCTGACTTTC.

This clone has only a few counts. The chain links TRBV7-2 to TRBJ2-1, with TRBD2 matching over 7 bases. With 5 bases clipped from V and 4 bases from J, the junction kept 17 bases outside the gene matches. The CDR3 is 18 residues long. CDR1 is SGHTA and CDR2 is FQGNSA in the germline V gene. In DNA form, the CDR3 reads TGTGCCAGCAGCCCCCGGGAGGCGAGGTATGGGCTATACAATGAGCAGTTCTTC. Its translation is CASSPREARYGLYNEQFF.

This sequence joins TRBV5-6 and TRBJ2-1; 9 positions match TRBD2. The CDR3 extends over 14 amino acids. The ends lost 4 bases at V and 7 bases at J; junction bases unmatched: 6. The germline gives CDR1 SGHDT, CDR2 YYEEEE. The CDR3 sequence: CASSLLAGRNEQFF. The CDR3 DNA sequence: TGTGCCAGCAGCCTACTAGCGGGTCGGAATGAGCAGTTCTTC.

The chain combines TRBV3-1 (or the pseudogene TRBV3-2) with TRBJ1-1; D is ambiguous. Germline V CDR1 and CDR2: LGHDT, YNNKEL (reference sequence). V dropped 2 bases and J dropped 6 bases, with 7 bases sitting between them. This CDR3 contains 12 residues. The CDR3 region is CASSQRGPEAFF. The CDR3, as DNA: TGTGCCAGCAGCCAACGCGGGCCTGAAGCTTTCTTT.

This sequence joins TRBV7-3 and TRBJ2-1; maybe TRBD2 (5 bases). Germline loops: CDR1 SGHTA, CDR2 FQGTGA. The CDR3 length is 13 residues. The germline V and J ends were trimmed by 5 bases and 5 bases, with 10 bases remaining between them. Here the CDR3 reads CASSISRDNEQFF. The DNA of the CDR3 is TGTGCCAGCAGCATTTCGAGGGACAATGAGCAGTTCTTC. Variable domain in full (rest from reference TRBV7-3 and TRBJ2-1): GAGVSQTPSNKVTEKGKYVELRCDPISGHTALYWYRQSLGQGPEFLIYFQGTGAADDSGLPNDRFFAVRPEGSVSTLKIQRTERGDSAVYLCASSISRDNEQFFGPGTRLTVL.

The rearrangement joins TRBV7-2 to TRBJ2-5; 8 bases match TRBD1. This CDR3 contains 15 residues. CDR1 and CDR2 (germline): SGHTA, FQGNSA. J gave up 4 bases and V 5 bases, and 9 bases lay outside the gene matches. The chain's CDR3 is CASSLPTGGAETQYF. The DNA of the CDR3 is TGTGCCAGCAGCCTCCCTACAGGGGGAGCAGAGACCCAGTACTTC.

V and J are TRBV19 and TRBJ2-4, with D possibly being TRBD1 (5 bases). Germline V CDR1 and CDR2: LNHDA, SQIVND (reference sequence). Between the trimmed V and J ends, which lost 3 bases and 5 bases, there was a span of 11 bases. The CDR3 totals 14 residues. The DNA of the CDR3 is TGTGCCAGTAGTATGGTAACAGGAGAAAACATTCAGTACTTC. Amino acids: CASSMVTGENIQYF.